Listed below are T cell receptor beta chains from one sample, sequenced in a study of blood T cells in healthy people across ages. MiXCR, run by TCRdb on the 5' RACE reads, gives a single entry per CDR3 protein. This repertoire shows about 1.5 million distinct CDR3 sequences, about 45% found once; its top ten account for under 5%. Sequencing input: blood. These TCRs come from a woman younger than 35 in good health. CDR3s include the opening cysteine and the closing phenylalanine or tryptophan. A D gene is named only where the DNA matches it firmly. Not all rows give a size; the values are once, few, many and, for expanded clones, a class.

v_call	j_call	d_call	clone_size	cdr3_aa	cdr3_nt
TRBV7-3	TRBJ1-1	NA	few	CASSSGMTEAFF	TGTGCCAGCAGCTCCGGTATGACTGAAGCTTTCTTT
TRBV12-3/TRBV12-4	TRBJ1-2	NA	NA	CANRSAGDGYTF	TGTGCCAACAGATCTGCAGGGGATGGCTACACCTTC
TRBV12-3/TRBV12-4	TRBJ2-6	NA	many	CASSFTGSGANVLTF	TGTGCCAGCAGCTTTACAGGCTCTGGGGCCAACGTCCTGACTTTC
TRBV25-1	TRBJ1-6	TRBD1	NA	CASSGTGVSPLHF	TGTGCCAGCAGCGGGACAGGGGTCTCACCCCTCCACTTT
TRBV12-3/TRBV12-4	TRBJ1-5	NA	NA	CAIPDPGAFNQPQHF	TGTGCCATCCCCGACCCAGGGGCATTCAATCAGCCCCAGCATTTT
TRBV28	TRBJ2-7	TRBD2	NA	CASSFPLVGGSYEQYF	TGTGCCAGCAGTTTTCCTCTAGTGGGAGGGTCCTACGAGCAGTACTTC
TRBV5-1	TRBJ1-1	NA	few	CASSLVQGGMNTEAFF	TGCGCCAGCAGCTTGGTACAGGGCGGAATGAACACTGAAGCTTTCTTT
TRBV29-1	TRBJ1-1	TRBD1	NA	CSVRTGGRGTEAFF	TGCAGCGTTCGGACAGGGGGAAGAGGAACTGAAGCTTTCTTT
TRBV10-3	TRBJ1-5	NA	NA	CAITDRINQPQHF	TGTGCCATCACAGACAGAATCAATCAGCCCCAGCATTTT
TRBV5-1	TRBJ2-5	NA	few	CASSLAPEETQYF	TGTGCCAGCAGCTTAGCCCCGGAGGAGACCCAGTACTTC
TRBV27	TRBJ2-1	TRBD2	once	CASTSGTSAYNKQFF	TGTGCCAGCACCTCCGGGACTAGCGCCTACAATAAGCAGTTCTTC
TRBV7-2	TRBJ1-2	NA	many	CASSPDTNYGYTF	TGCGCCAGCAGCCCCGACACTAACTATGGCTACACCTTC